The 17 T cell receptor beta chains given below trace back to one sample, sequenced in a study of OX40 agonist ivuxolimab in advanced cancers. Clones were read by immunoSEQ multiplex PCR, and TCRdb kept only the in-frame ones, dropping some. The table has about 51,000 clones, over 65% seen once. The sequenced sample was CD4+ or CD8+ T cells sorted from blood, obtained in a trial of the OX40 agonist ivuxolimab. These receptors all stem from an adult with an advanced solid tumor such as melanoma, head and neck, liver or kidney cancer.

By its share, this clone is medium-sized. The chain has TRBV5-4 and TRBJ2-3; no definite D call. This CDR3 region has 13 residues. Trimming took off 5 bases at V and 2 bases at J, with 9 bases between the two ends. Germline lookup yields CDR1 SGHNT and CDR2 YYREEE (reference sequence). In DNA, the CDR3 is TGTGCCAGCAGAAGCAGAGCCACAGATACGCAGTATTTT. Amino acids: CASRSRATDTQYF.

This clone was recorded a few times. The rearrangement links TRBV15 to TRBJ2-5; TRBD1 agrees at 10 bases. The CDR3 extends over 15 amino acids. Germline assignment: CDR1 LNHNV and CDR2 YYDKDF (reference sequence). Germline trimming cut 3 bases from V and 5 bases from J; bases unmatched to any gene: 6. CDR3 DNA: TGTGCCACCAGCAGCCGCCCGGGACAGGGGGAGACCCAGTACTTC. It specifies CATSSRPGQGETQYF.

This rearrangement joins TRBV27 to TRBJ2-2, with a possible D match to TRBD1 (6 bases). Germline CDR1 and CDR2: MNHEY and SMNVEV (reference sequence). There are 15 residues in the CDR3. Trimming pared 4 bases from V and 2 bases from J, leaving 11 bases between. The chain's CDR3 is CASSSQGENTGELFF. CDR3 DNA: TGTGCCAGCAGTTCACAGGGTGAAAACACCGGGGAGCTGTTTTTT.

Only a few counts were recorded for this clone. The rearrangement uses TRBV19 and TRBJ1-3, with 9 bases that match TRBD1. The CDR3 runs to 15 residues. V gave up 6 bases and J gave up 2 bases; unmatched junction bases: 5. Germline V lookup: CDR1 LNHDA, CDR2 SQIVND (reference sequence). This chain's CDR3 is CASSDRDRAGNTIYF. The DNA of the CDR3 is TGTGCCAGTAGCGACCGGGACAGGGCTGGAAACACCATATATTTT.

This chain joins TRBV7-2 and TRBJ1-2, with D unclear. CDR1 and CDR2 (germline): SGHTA, FQGNSA. The V end lost 3 bases, the J end lost 3 bases, and 8 bases lay between the germline ends. The CDR3 runs 13 residues. CDR3 protein: CASSFATDYGYTF. As DNA, the CDR3 is TGTGCCAGCAGCTTCGCCACGGACTATGGCTACACCTTC.

The count of this clone is one. The rearrangement joins TRBV6-1 to TRBJ1-3; D unclear. The CDR3 has 16 amino acids. The germline gives CDR1 MNHNS, CDR2 SASEGT. V was cut by 4 bases and J by 0 bases, with 13 bases left in between. The chain's CDR3 is CASSVSVRASGNTIYF. The CDR3 DNA is TGTGCCAGCAGTGTCTCAGTGAGGGCCTCTGGAAACACCATATATTTT.

This clone was seen a single time. V gene TRBV7-6 combines with J gene TRBJ2-3, with 7 bases matching TRBD1. With V trimmed by 5 bases and J by 2 bases, 7 bases remained unmatched. The germline gives CDR1 SGHVS, CDR2 FNYEAQ. The CDR3 contains 15 residues. CDR3: CASSTQGLVTDTQYF. CDR3 nucleotide sequence: TGTGCCAGCAGCACACAGGGGTTGGTCACAGATACGCAGTATTTT.

The chain is built from TRBV6-6 and TRBJ2-1; TRBD1 or TRBD2 may be the D gene (5 bases each). Trimming pared 2 bases from V and 9 bases from J, leaving 5 bases between. The germline V gene encodes CDR1 MNHNY and CDR2 SVGAGI (reference sequence). CDR3 length: 11 amino acids. The CDR3 spells CASSYGGEQFF. The CDR3 coding sequence is TGTGCCAGCAGTTACGGGGGTGAGCAGTTCTTC.

This clone was picked up one time. V and J are TRBV5-1 and TRBJ2-2; D call uncertain. V lost 4 bases, J lost 5 bases, and 12 bases lay in between. CDR1 and CDR2 from the germline V gene are SGHRS and YFSETQ. The CDR3 loop spans 14 amino acids. The CDR3 sequence: CASSTQPSTGELFF. The DNA of the CDR3 is TGCGCCAGCAGCACCCAACCTAGTACCGGGGAGCTGTTTTTT.

The table lists this clone with a few counts. The V call is TRBV2, the J call TRBJ1-1; D is unresolved. CDR1 and CDR2 from the germline V gene are SNHLY and FYNNEI. V gave up 7 bases and J gave up 4 bases, with 13 bases separating them. This CDR3 comprises 13 residues. CDR3 bases: TGTGCCAGCAATCTCAAAGGGAGCACTGAAGCTTTCTTT. The encoded protein is CASNLKGSTEAFF.

The V call is TRBV28, the J call TRBJ1-2; the match to TRBD1 covers 7 bases. This CDR3 has 15 amino acids. The V gene end was trimmed by 5 bases and the J gene end by 5 bases; junction bases not matched to a gene: 11. Germline assignment: CDR1 MDHEN and CDR2 SYDVKM. In DNA form, the CDR3 reads TGTGCCAGCAGTCCCGGAGGACAGGCACTTTATGGCTACACCTTC. Its translation is CASSPGGQALYGYTF.

V gene TRBV29-1 combines with J gene TRBJ1-5; D gene ambiguous. Trimming cost V 5 bases and J 4 bases, with 12 bases left between them. CDR1 SQVTM and CDR2 ANQGSEA come from the germline V gene. CDR3 length equals 13 residues. The DNA for the CDR3 is TGCAGCGTTAGTTACAGTCGGAATCAGCCCCAGCATTTT. Translating it yields CSVSYSRNQPQHF.

CDR3 region: CASSETGDDTEAFF. The CDR3 coding sequence is TGTGCCAGCAGTGAAACAGGGGATGACACTGAAGCTTTCTTT. The chain links TRBV6-1 to TRBJ1-1, with 7 bases identical to TRBD1. Germline V gene sequence: CDR1 MNHNS, CDR2 SASEGT. With 2 bases clipped from V and 3 bases from J, the junction kept 3 bases outside the gene matches. The CDR3 is made up of 14 amino acids.

The chain employs TRBV18 and TRBJ2-2, with 12 bases that match TRBD2. After removal of 6 bases from V and 4 bases from J, the junction contained 6 bases not matched to a gene. The germline V gene has CDR1 KGHSH and CDR2 LQKENI. This CDR3 has 16 amino acids. The CDR3 region is CASSSRLAGATGELFF. CDR3 nucleotides: TGTGCCAGCTCGTCCAGACTAGCGGGAGCCACCGGGGAGCTGTTTTTT.

V and J are TRBV6-1 and TRBJ1-2; 8 bases are shared with TRBD1. The V gene's germline CDR1 is MNHNS and CDR2 SASEGT. V lost 2 bases to trimming and J lost 2 bases; unmatched junction nucleotides: 1. This CDR3 is 14 amino acids long. CDR3 nucleotides: TGTGCCAGCAGTGAATGGACAGGGAACTATGGCTACACCTTC. This translates into CASSEWTGNYGYTF.

J is TRBJ2-7 and V is TRBV4-1; 8 nucleotides agree with TRBD1. Germline CDR1 and CDR2: MGHRA and YSYEKL. V lost 0 bases, J lost 4 bases, and 11 bases stayed unmatched. This CDR3 is 17 amino acids long. CDR3 amino acids: CASSQDRGGRGRYEQYF. CDR3 sequence (DNA): TGCGCCAGCAGCCAAGATCGGGGCGGCAGGGGGCGATACGAGCAGTACTTC.

This clone was counted a single time. Its ends do not fully match the called genes, so a read error is possible. Other DNA sequences in this specimen translate into the identical CDR3. The V gene is TRBV7-6, the J gene TRBJ1-1; weak D call: TRBD1 (6 bases). Per the germline V gene, CDR1 is SGHVS and CDR2 is FNYEAQ. The CDR3 totals 13 residues. The CDR3 here is CASSLDRPGEAFF. The CDR3 DNA follows: TGCGCCAGCAGCCTCGACAGGCCGGGCGAAGCTTTCTTT.